This T cell receptor (beta chain) was recovered during a study of graft-versus-host responses after intestinal transplantation. Study in general: Following induction with anti-thymocyte globulin, all recipients were given tacrolimus and steroids for about 3 years.

Generated by immunoSEQ multiplex PCR, the TCRdb table keeps only in-frame clones and is missing some. The table includes around 69,000 clones, around 89% detected once. The CDR3 is made up of 17 amino acids. The V gene end was trimmed by 4 bases and the J gene end by 4 bases; junction bases not matched to a gene: 13. CDR1 and CDR2 (germline): SGHNT, YYREEE (reference sequence). In the case of this clone: Its antigen is not identified.

The rearrangement links TRBV5-4 to TRBJ2-5, with 10 bases matching TRBD2. This receptor was obtained from a human donor who was the organ donor for an intestinal transplant. Sequences were derived from unstimulated CD8+ T cells sorted from spleen or lymph node cells, sampled before transplant. CDR3 in amino acids: CASSLSLAGAGGETQYF. The DNA for the CDR3 is TGTGCCAGCAGCCTGAGTCTAGCGGGGGCCGGGGGAGAGACCCAGTACTTC.